This T cell receptor beta chain was sequenced for a study of HIV-infected patients and healthy controls. Points from the study as a whole: Compared with untreated HIV+ repertoires, healthy controls showed roughly threefold more distinct CDR3s and higher Shannon diversity. In healthy controls, MAIT alpha CDR3s were common; in HIV+ repertoires, severely depleted.

All unsorted peripheral T cells were captured because whole blood was used without fractionation. Reverse transcription used roughly 450 ng RNA and constant-region primers for alpha and beta. Separate chain-specific third strand synthesis with multiplexing indices produced the alpha and beta libraries. The library had 12-nucleotide molecular identifiers formed by two random hexamers joined together. Via MiXCR, TCRdb re-called the 5' RACE reads, giving one row per CDR3 protein. This repertoire shows around 13,000 distinct CDR3 sequences, roughly a tenth found once; its top ten account for more than 6.5%. The CDR3 has 14 amino acids. Germline V gene sequence: CDR1 SQVTM, CDR2 ANQGSEA. V lost 2 bases, J lost 8 bases, and 18 bases lay in between. A remark on this clonotype: Antigen: not known.

Sequencing was performed on blood. The clonotype comes from an adult in good health. V is TRBV29-1 and J is TRBJ1-2; D uncertain. The CDR3 coding sequence is TGCAGCGTTGAACCTAGTTGGAGCCCTGGAGGCTACACCTTC. Amino acid sequence: CSVEPSWSPGGYTF.